This T cell receptor (beta chain) derives from a study of blood T cell repertoires in COVID-19. On the study more broadly: Samples came from the United States, Italy and Spain, spanning acute and convalescent COVID-19. T cells, B-cell-depleted T cells, or PBMCs provided the cDNA or gDNA that served as material.

Germline lookup yields CDR1 SGHDN and CDR2 FVKESK. V lost 4 bases, J lost 9 bases, and 19 bases lay in between. The CDR3 has 14 residues. The table came from immunoSEQ multiplex PCR; TCRdb's copy has only in-frame clones and leaves some out. Of about 14,000 clones listed, 75% to 90% are singletons. Sequences were obtained from peripheral blood. This chain connects TRBV14 to TRBJ2-7; maybe TRBD2 (5 bases). This clonotype was obtained from a human donor in a cohort sampled during active COVID-19. CDR3 sequence: CASSPLAGRRVQYF. CDR3 bases: TGTGCCAGCAGCCCCCTTGCGGGCCGCAGAGTGCAGTACTTC.